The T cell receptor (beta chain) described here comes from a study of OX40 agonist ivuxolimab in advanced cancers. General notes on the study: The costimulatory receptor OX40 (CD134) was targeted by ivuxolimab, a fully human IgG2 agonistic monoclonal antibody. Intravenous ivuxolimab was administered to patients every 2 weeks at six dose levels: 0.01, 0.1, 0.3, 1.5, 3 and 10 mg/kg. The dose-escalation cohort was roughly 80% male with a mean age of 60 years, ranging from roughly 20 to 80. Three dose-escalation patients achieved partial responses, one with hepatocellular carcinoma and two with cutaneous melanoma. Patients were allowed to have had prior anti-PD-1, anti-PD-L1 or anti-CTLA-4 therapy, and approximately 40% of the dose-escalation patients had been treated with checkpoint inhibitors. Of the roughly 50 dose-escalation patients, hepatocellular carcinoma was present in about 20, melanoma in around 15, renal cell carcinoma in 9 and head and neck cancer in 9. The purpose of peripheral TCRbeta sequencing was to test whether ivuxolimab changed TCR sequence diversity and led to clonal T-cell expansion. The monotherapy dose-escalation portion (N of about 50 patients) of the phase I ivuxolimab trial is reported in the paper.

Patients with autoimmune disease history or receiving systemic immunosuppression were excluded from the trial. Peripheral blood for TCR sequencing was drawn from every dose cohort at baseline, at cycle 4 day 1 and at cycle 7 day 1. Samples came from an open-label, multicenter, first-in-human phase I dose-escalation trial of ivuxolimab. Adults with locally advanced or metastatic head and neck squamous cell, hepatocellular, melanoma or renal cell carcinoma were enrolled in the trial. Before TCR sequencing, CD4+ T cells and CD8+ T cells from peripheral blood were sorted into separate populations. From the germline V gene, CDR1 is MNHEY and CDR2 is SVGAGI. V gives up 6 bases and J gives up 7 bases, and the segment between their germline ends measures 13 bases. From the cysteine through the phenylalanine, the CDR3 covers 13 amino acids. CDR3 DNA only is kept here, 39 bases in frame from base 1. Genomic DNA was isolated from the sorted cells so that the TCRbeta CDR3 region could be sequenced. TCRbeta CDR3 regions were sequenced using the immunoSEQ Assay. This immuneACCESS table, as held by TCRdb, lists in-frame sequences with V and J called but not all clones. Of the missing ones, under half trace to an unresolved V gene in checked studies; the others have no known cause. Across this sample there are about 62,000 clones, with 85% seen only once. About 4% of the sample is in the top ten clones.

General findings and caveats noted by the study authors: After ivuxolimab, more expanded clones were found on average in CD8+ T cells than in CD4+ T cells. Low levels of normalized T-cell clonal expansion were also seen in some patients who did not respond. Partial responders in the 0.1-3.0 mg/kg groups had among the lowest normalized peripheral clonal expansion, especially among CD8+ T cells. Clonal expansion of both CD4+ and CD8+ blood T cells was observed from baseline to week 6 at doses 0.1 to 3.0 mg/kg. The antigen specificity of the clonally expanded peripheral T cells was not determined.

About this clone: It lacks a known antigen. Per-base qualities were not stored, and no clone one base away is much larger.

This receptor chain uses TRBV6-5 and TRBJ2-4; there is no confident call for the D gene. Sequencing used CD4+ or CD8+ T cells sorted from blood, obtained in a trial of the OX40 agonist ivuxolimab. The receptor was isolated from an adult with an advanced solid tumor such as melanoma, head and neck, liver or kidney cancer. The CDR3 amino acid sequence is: CASRSPGLNIQYF. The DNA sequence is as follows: TGTGCCAGCAGAAGCCCCGGCCTGAACATTCAGTACTTC.